Below are 20 T cell receptor beta chains sequenced from a single sample in a study of T cell repertoires in cytomegalovirus infection. One entry per CDR3 protein, called by TCRdb with MiXCR from the reads. The sample yields approximately 770,000 distinct CDR3 sequences, 25% to 30% seen once. These TCRs are of unknown antigen specificity. Sequencing was performed on cultured CD8+ T cells from PBMCs, taken from culture after CMV antigen stimulation. The receptor source for this set is a human donor in good health (CMV status not recorded). Some clones in this sample may be carry-over from other donors' samples.

The rearrangement links TRBV6-8 to TRBJ2-1, with 7 bases fitting TRBD2. The CDR3 loop spans 15 amino acids. Germline loops: CDR1 MNHGY, CDR2 SAAAGT. Unmatched junction bases numbered 7, after V lost 5 bases and J lost 3 bases. CDR3 sequence: CASSRTGGDYNEQFF. CDR3 sequence (DNA): TGTGCCAGCAGTCGGACTGGGGGGGACTACAATGAGCAGTTCTTC.

This clonotype was seen a handful of times. V is TRBV13 and J is TRBJ2-7, with TRBD1 as a possible D gene (5 bases). Germline CDR1 reads PRHDT; CDR2 reads FYEKMQ (reference sequence). The CDR3 has 14 residues. The V end was cut by 0 bases, the J end by 3 bases, with 9 bases between. Here the CDR3 reads CASSLGTAYYEQYF. In DNA form, the CDR3 reads TGTGCCAGCAGCTTAGGGACAGCTTACTACGAGCAGTACTTC.

The chain uses TRBV6-6 and TRBJ2-1; TRBD2 matches at 7 bases. The ends lost 11 bases at V and 0 bases at J; junction bases unmatched: 7. Per germline, CDR1 MNHNY and CDR2 SVGAGI (reference sequence). The CDR3 is made up of 14 amino acids. The CDR3 coding sequence is TGTGCCGTTAAATCGGGAGGCTCCTACAATGAGCAGTTCTTC. This translates into CAVKSGGSYNEQFF.

The V gene is TRBV20-1, the J gene TRBJ2-1; 7 bases agree with TRBD1. V dropped 1 base and J dropped 8; count of bases not matched to a gene: 5. This CDR3 has 13 amino acids. In germline, CDR1 is DFQATT, CDR2 SNEGSKA (reference sequence). CDR3 in DNA: TGCAGTGCTAGAGTCAAGACAGGGTATGAGCAGTTCTTC. It yields the protein CSARVKTGYEQFF.

The chain is built from TRBV14 and TRBJ2-1; D remains unclear. Per germline, CDR1 SGHDN and CDR2 FVKESK. CDR3 length equals 11 residues. V lost 4 bases and J lost 15, with 13 bases in between. The CDR3 nucleotides are TGTGCCAGCAGCCTCTCGGTCATGCTGTTCTTC. It is translated as CASSLSVMLFF.

This clonotype was picked up a small number of times. This chain joins TRBV7-6 and TRBJ2-3; 7 bases fit TRBD2. The V gene end was trimmed by 5 bases and the J gene end by 0 bases; junction bases not matched to a gene: 8. CDR3 length equals 16 residues. Germline CDR1 is SGHVS and CDR2 is FNYEAQ. CDR3 protein: CASSVGGGESTDTQYF. The CDR3, as DNA: TGTGCCAGCAGCGTGGGTGGGGGGGAGAGCACAGATACGCAGTATTTT.

This clonotype was picked up one time. A much larger clone is a single base away; this may be a read error. This chain uses TRBV11-3 with TRBJ2-2; no clear D gene. This CDR3 has 13 amino acids. Germline lookup yields CDR1 SGHNT and CDR2 YENEEA. Trimming pared 2 bases from V and 7 bases from J, leaving 8 bases between. The CDR3 region has the DNA TGTGCCAGCAGCTTAATGGGGAACGGGGAGCTGTTTTTT. Its protein is CASSLMGNGELFF.

This clonotype was detected a few times. The genes are TRBV6-2 or TRBV6-3 and TRBJ1-5; no reliable D call. The germline V gene has CDR1 MNHEY and CDR2 SVGEGT. The CDR3 is 17 amino acids. V shed 5 bases and J shed 1 base, with 18 bases lying between them. The CDR3: CASSIGRSLPSNQPQHF. In nucleotides, the CDR3 is TGTGCCAGCAGTATCGGACGCTCACTCCCAAGCAATCAGCCCCAGCATTTT.

In nucleotides, the CDR3 is TGTGCCAGCAGCTACGACATGCCGGGCTACACCTTC. Translation: CASSYDMPGYTF. The chain combines TRBV2 with TRBJ1-2; D gene unclear. This CDR3 contains 12 residues. The V gene's germline CDR1 is SNHLY and CDR2 FYNNEI. Trimming removed 6 bases from V and 8 bases from J, with 13 bases in between. The variable domain in full, with the rest retrieved from reference TRBV2 and TRBJ1-2, is EPEVTQTPSHQVTQMGQEVILRCVPISNHLYFYWYRQILGQKVEFLVSFYNNEISEKSEIFDDQFSVERPDGSNFTLKIRSTKLEDSAMYFCASSYDMPGYTFGSGTRLTVV.

This clonotype was found many times. This chain joins TRBV4-1 and TRBJ1-1; perhaps TRBD1 as D (5 bases). The V and J ends lost 2 bases and 0 bases respectively, with 10 bases between them. Germline values: CDR1 MGHRA, CDR2 YSYEKL. CDR3 length: 15 amino acids. In DNA, the CDR3 is TGCGCCAGCAGCCAACCGGGGGAAGTGAACACTGAAGCTTTCTTT. Residues: CASSQPGEVNTEAFF.

V and J are TRBV27 and TRBJ1-6; 11 nucleotides align to TRBD1. The CDR3 length is 16 residues. The V gene end was trimmed by 4 bases and the J gene end by 9 bases; junction bases not matched to a gene: 8. Germline CDR1 reads MNHEY; CDR2 reads SMNVEV (reference sequence). The chain's CDR3 is CASSSLVGTGGSPLHF. CDR3 coding DNA: TGTGCCAGCAGTTCTCTTGTGGGGACAGGGGGTTCACCCCTCCACTTT.

The chain recombines TRBV15 with TRBJ2-1; 9 positions agree with TRBD2. The V segment lost 1 base and the J segment 4 bases; nucleotides outside the gene matches: 11. Germline V gene sequence: CDR1 LNHNV, CDR2 YYDKDF (reference sequence). The CDR3 loop spans 18 amino acids. CDR3 in DNA: TGTGCCACCAGCAGAGGGTTTTTTGCGGGGGGGAATTACAATGAGCAGTTCTTC. Protein product: CATSRGFFAGGNYNEQFF.

This clonotype has ten or more counts. The rearrangement uses TRBV7-9 and TRBJ1-5; D possibly corresponds to TRBD1 (5 bases). The CDR3 has 19 residues. Trimming pared 11 bases from V and 0 bases from J, leaving 29 bases between. CDR1 is SEHNR and CDR2 is FQNEAQ in the germline V gene (reference sequence). The CDR3 loop is CARHHGAKKGPYSNQPQHF. CDR3 coding DNA: TGTGCCCGCCACCACGGGGCCAAAAAGGGCCCCTATAGCAATCAGCCCCAGCATTTT. The full variable domain, its missing parts supplied by reference TRBV7-9 and TRBJ1-5, is DTGVSQNPRHKITKRGQNVTFRCDPISEHNRLYWYRQTLGQGPEFLTYFQNEAQLEKSRLLSDRFSAERPKGSFSTLEIQRTEQGDSAMYLCARHHGAKKGPYSNQPQHFGDGTRLSIL.

This clonotype was counted a few times. The V gene is TRBV6-2 or TRBV6-3, the J gene TRBJ2-1; TRBD2 matches at 8 bases. The V segment lost 10 bases and the J segment 0 bases; nucleotides outside the gene matches: 11. Germline loops: CDR1 MNHEY, CDR2 SVGEGT. This CDR3 comprises 16 residues. The CDR3 sequence: CATFAGGLYSYNEQFF. The CDR3 DNA reads as TGTGCCACCTTTGCGGGGGGACTCTACTCCTACAATGAGCAGTTCTTC.

This clonotype was seen more than once but under ten times. This chain uses TRBV5-6 with TRBJ2-1, with 9 bases matching TRBD1. The CDR3 has 15 amino acids. The ends lost 4 bases at V and 7 bases at J; junction bases unmatched: 9. Germline values: CDR1 SGHDT, CDR2 YYEEEE. The CDR3 here is CASSTGTGFGNEQFF. CDR3 DNA sequence: TGTGCCAGCAGCACCGGGACAGGGTTTGGAAATGAGCAGTTCTTC.

The V call is TRBV2, the J call TRBJ1-1, with no clear D. CDR3 length: 10 amino acids. Between the trimmed V and J ends, which lost 11 bases and 5 bases, there was a span of 9 bases. Germline values: CDR1 SNHLY, CDR2 FYNNEI. The CDR3 nucleotides are TGTGCCGCAAGAGGGACTGAAGCTTTCTTT. It translates to CAARGTEAFF.

The rearrangement links TRBV28 to TRBJ2-1, with 8 bases fitting TRBD1. Germline V gene data show CDR1 as MDHEN and CDR2 as SYDVKM. V was pared by 7 bases and J by 2 bases, with 7 bases of the junction left unmatched. This CDR3 has 15 amino acids. The CDR3 region has the DNA TGTGCCAGCACCCTGACAGGGGCTACCTACAATGAGCAGTTCTTC. Translated, it gives CASTLTGATYNEQFF.

At least ten counts were recorded for this clonotype. The chain carries TRBV7-9 and TRBJ2-5; D not resolved. Germline-derived CDR1 and CDR2 are SEHNR and FQNEAQ (reference sequence). The CDR3 totals 10 residues. Trimming pared 11 bases from V and 5 bases from J, leaving 9 bases between. DNA for the CDR3: TGTGCCGTTTGGCGGGAGACCCAGTACTTC. This codes for CAVWRETQYF.

This clonotype showed up just a few times. The chain carries TRBV2 and TRBJ1-2, with TRBD1 as a possible D gene (6 bases). Trimming removed 7 bases from V and 4 bases from J, with 10 bases in between. Germline CDR1 and CDR2: SNHLY and FYNNEI. The CDR3 has 12 residues. The CDR3 protein is CASTRDTYGYTF. DNA for the CDR3: TGTGCCAGCACCCGGGACACCTATGGCTACACCTTC.

This clonotype was seen at least ten times. The V gene is TRBV12-3 or TRBV12-4, the J gene TRBJ1-1; D gene uncertain. CDR3 length equals 14 residues. With 5 bases removed from V and 0 bases from J, the gap between germline ends came to 10 bases. Here the CDR3 DNA reads TGTGCCAGCAGTGAACATTCTTTGAACACTGAAGCTTTCTTT. It is translated as CASSEHSLNTEAFF.